The 15 T cell receptor beta chains given below trace back to one sample, sequenced in a study of CD8 T cells in Susac syndrome. The authors reverse transcribed roughly 0.5 to 1 ug RNA with random hexamers. TCRdb redid the calling of the immunoSEQ multiplex PCR reads with MiXCR, one entry per CDR3 protein. The data contain 150,000 to 200,000 distinct CDR3 sequences, over 85% of them seen just once; the ten biggest clones take up just over 0.13%. The sample comprised CD4+ T cells from PBMCs. The receptors were sampled from a human donor in good health.

The rearrangement links TRBV4-1 to TRBJ2-5; 11 positions match TRBD2. There are 18 residues in the CDR3. The ends lost 4 bases at V and 1 base at J; junction bases unmatched: 11. Germline CDR1 and CDR2: MGHRA and YSYEKL. CDR3 bases: TGCGCCAGCAGCCGCGGGACTAGCGGATCTGGGGCCCAAGAGACCCAGTACTTC. Translating it yields CASSRGTSGSGAQETQYF.

The CDR3 region has the DNA TGTGCCAGCAGTGAAGCCGGAGCCCTAGGCTTCTATGGCTACACCTTC. This translates into CASSEAGALGFYGYTF. The chain couples TRBV6-1 to TRBJ1-2; D call uncertain. The CDR3 sequence is 16 residues long. Deletions cut 0 bases from V and 4 bases from J, with 15 bases between. Germline V gives CDR1 MNHNS, CDR2 SASEGT.

The count of this clonotype is one. The chain is built from TRBV7-2 and TRBJ2-5, with 10 bases identical to TRBD2. Germline lookup yields CDR1 SGHTA and CDR2 FQGNSA. The CDR3 has 18 residues. Trimming removed 1 base from V and 5 bases from J; junction bases left unmatched: 13. CDR3 sequence reads: CASSLEPSGGWRRETQYF. In nucleotides, the CDR3 is TGTGCCAGCAGCTTAGAGCCTAGCGGGGGCTGGCGGCGGGAGACCCAGTACTTC.

V gene TRBV5-1 combines with J gene TRBJ1-6; unclear D gene. V was cut by 7 bases and J by 6 bases, with 17 bases left in between. The V gene's germline CDR1 is SGHRS and CDR2 YFSETQ. The CDR3 is 15 amino acids. The CDR3 DNA reads as TGCGCCAGCGCCCGCGGCGGGGAGTCTAATTCACCCCTCCACTTT. As protein: CASARGGESNSPLHF.

Only one count was recorded for this clonotype. The V call is TRBV20-1, the J call TRBJ1-6; 7 bases map to TRBD1. Germline loops: CDR1 DFQATT, CDR2 SNEGSKA (reference sequence). The V segment lost 0 bases and the J segment 9 bases; nucleotides outside the gene matches: 11. The CDR3 length is 16 residues. The chain's CDR3 is CSARDLNRGGSSPLHF. CDR3 in DNA: TGCAGTGCTAGAGATCTGAACAGGGGAGGCAGTTCACCCCTCCACTTT.

The rearrangement links TRBV2 to TRBJ2-7, with a tentative D call TRBD2 (5 bases). The CDR3 spans 14 residues. V was trimmed by 6 bases and J by 6 bases, leaving 18 bases between them. Germline CDR1 is SNHLY and CDR2 is FYNNEI. CDR3 residues: CASRFGSALTEQYF. Written as DNA, the CDR3 is TGTGCCAGCAGGTTTGGGAGCGCCCTCACCGAGCAGTACTTC.

The chain's CDR3 is CASSLRVASGLPPYNEQFF. The CDR3 coding sequence is TGCGCCAGCAGCTTAAGGGTAGCGAGCGGACTTCCTCCCTACAATGAGCAGTTCTTC. The V call is TRBV5-1, the J call TRBJ2-1; D is perhaps TRBD2 (5 bases). The V end was cut by 2 bases, the J end by 2 bases, with 23 bases between. This CDR3 spans 19 amino acids. Looked up from germline, CDR1 is SGHRS and CDR2 is YFSETQ. Full variable domain (outside the CDR3, taken from reference TRBV5-1 and TRBJ2-1): KAGVTQTPRYLIKTRGQQVTLSCSPISGHRSVSWYQQTPGQGLQFLFEYFSETQRNKGNFPGRFSGRQFSNSRSEMNVSTLELGDSALYLCASSLRVASGLPPYNEQFFGPGTRLTVL.

This chain uses TRBV3-1 with TRBJ1-6, with a tentative D call TRBD1 (6 bases). The CDR3 extends over 16 amino acids. Trimming stripped 1 base from V and 7 bases from J, with 14 bases between. Germline values: CDR1 LGHDT, CDR2 YNNKEL (reference sequence). The CDR3 DNA follows: TGTGCCAGCAGCCAAGGTCCGACGGGGGCGAATTCACCCCTCCACTTT. Translated, it gives CASSQGPTGANSPLHF.

The V call is TRBV5-1, the J call TRBJ1-1; the D is unclear. There are 12 residues in the CDR3. Trimming left V 1 base short and J 8 bases short, with 9 bases between. Germline CDR1 reads SGHRS; CDR2 reads YFSETQ. The CDR3 DNA reads TGCGCCAGCAGCTTGACCTTAGACGAAGCTTTCTTT. This gives the protein CASSLTLDEAFF.

V and J are TRBV30 and TRBJ2-1, with D perhaps TRBD2 (6 bases). Germline V gene lookup returns CDR1 GTSNPN and CDR2 SVGIG (reference sequence). The V end was cut by 5 bases, the J end by 15 bases, with 20 bases between. There are 12 residues in the CDR3. The CDR3 sequence: CAWGGIGEEVFF. In DNA, the CDR3 is TGTGCCTGGGGGGGTATAGGGGAGGAGGTGTTCTTC.

The genes are TRBV15 and TRBJ1-5; 9 positions match TRBD1. Germline V gene sequence: CDR1 LNHNV, CDR2 YYDKDF (reference sequence). V was pared by 6 bases and J by 4 bases, with 10 bases of the junction left unmatched. The CDR3 is 16 residues long. The CDR3 is CATSLPGTGWNQPQHF. The DNA of the CDR3 is TGTGCCACCAGTCTACCCGGGACAGGGTGGAATCAGCCCCAGCATTTT.

This clonotype occurred a few times. This sequence joins TRBV5-4 and TRBJ1-2; possibly TRBD1 for D (6 bases). V was trimmed by 4 bases and J by 8 bases, leaving 15 bases between them. There are 13 residues in the CDR3. Germline V gene sequence: CDR1 SGHNT, CDR2 YYREEE (reference sequence). CDR3 sequence reads: CASSHIEGEGYTF. In nucleotides, the CDR3 is TGTGCCAGCAGCCACATTGAGGGGGAGGGCTACACCTTC. Full variable domain (outside the CDR3, taken from reference TRBV5-4 and TRBJ1-2): ETGVTQSPTHLIKTRGQQVTLRCSSQSGHNTVSWYQQALGQGPQFIFQYYREEENGRGNFPPRFSGLQFPNYSSELNVNALELDDSALYLCASSHIEGEGYTFGSGTRLTVV.

V usage is TRBV28 and J usage is TRBJ1-6; 7 bases align to TRBD1. Per germline, CDR1 MDHEN and CDR2 SYDVKM. The CDR3 loop spans 14 amino acids. V dropped 6 bases and J dropped 8; count of bases not matched to a gene: 7. The CDR3 sequence: CASRQQGRDSPLHF. The CDR3 DNA reads as TGTGCCAGCAGACAACAGGGGAGGGATTCACCCCTCCACTTT.

V usage is TRBV15 and J usage is TRBJ1-2, with TRBD1 identical over 8 bases. The CDR3 is 15 amino acids. The V gene's germline CDR1 is LNHNV and CDR2 YYDKDF (reference sequence). The trim removed 1 base at V and 7 bases at J, leaving 8 bases unmatched. The CDR3 protein is CATSRARTGFFGYTF. Here the CDR3 DNA reads TGTGCCACCAGCAGAGCCCGGACAGGGTTCTTTGGCTACACCTTC.

The chain recombines TRBV2 with TRBJ2-2, with a weak D call TRBD2 (5 bases). V lost 7 bases and J 2 bases, leaving 11 bases between the germline ends. Germline V CDR1 and CDR2: SNHLY, FYNNEI. The CDR3 length is 14 residues. The CDR3 DNA reads as TGTGCCAGCAAAACGGGGAGCAACACCGGGGAGCTGTTTTTT. It is translated as CASKTGSNTGELFF.